This T cell receptor beta chain is drawn from a study of blood T cell repertoires in COVID-19. At the level of the study: The United States, Italy and Spain provided the acute and convalescent COVID-19 samples. T cells, B-cell-depleted T cells, or PBMCs provided the cDNA or gDNA that served as material.

CDR1 and CDR2 (germline): MGHRA, YSYEKL. V lost 4 bases and J lost 9; bases outside the gene matches: 4. This CDR3 spans 13 amino acids. Libraries were prepared by immunoSEQ multiplex PCR; TCRdb keeps only in-frame clonotypes and omits some of them. The sample lists some 110,000 clones; approximately 86% were seen once. The chain uses TRBV4-1 and TRBJ2-4; 9 bases agree with TRBD1. This receptor was identified in a human donor in a cohort sampled during active COVID-19. The specimen sequenced was peripheral blood. CDR3 sequence: CASSRDRGGIQYF. The CDR3 DNA reads as TGCGCCAGCAGCCGCGACAGGGGGGGCATTCAGTACTTC.